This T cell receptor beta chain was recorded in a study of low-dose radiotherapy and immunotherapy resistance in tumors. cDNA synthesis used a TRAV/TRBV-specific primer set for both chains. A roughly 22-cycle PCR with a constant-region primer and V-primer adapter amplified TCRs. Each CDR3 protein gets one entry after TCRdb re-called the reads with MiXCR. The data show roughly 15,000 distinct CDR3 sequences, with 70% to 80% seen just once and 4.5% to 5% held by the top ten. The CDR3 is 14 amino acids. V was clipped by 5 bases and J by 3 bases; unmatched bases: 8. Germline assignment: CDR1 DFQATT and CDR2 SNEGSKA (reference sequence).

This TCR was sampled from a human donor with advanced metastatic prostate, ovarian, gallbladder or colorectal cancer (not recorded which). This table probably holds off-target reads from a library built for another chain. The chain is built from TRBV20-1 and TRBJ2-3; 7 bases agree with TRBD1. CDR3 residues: CSAPQGIETDTQYF. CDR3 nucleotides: TGCAGTGCTCCACAGGGGATAGAGACAGATACGCAGTATTTT.